The clone carrying this T cell receptor (beta chain) showed up just a few times. This sample is part of a study of OX40 agonist ivuxolimab in advanced cancers. Study-wide context: With ivuxolimab, an agonistic anti-OX40 (CD134) antibody, patients were treated.

The study sampled blood at baseline, cycle 4 day 1, and cycle 7 day 1. Data came from immunoSEQ multiplex PCR; TCRdb stores just in-frame clones and leaves some out. The data show 45,000 to 50,000 clones, approximately 90% seen once. Specimen: CD4+ or CD8+ T cells sorted from blood, collected in a trial of the OX40 agonist ivuxolimab. The TCR originated in an adult with an advanced solid tumor such as melanoma, head and neck, liver or kidney cancer.

DNA of the CDR3: TGCGCCAGCAGTCAATCGACAGAGCTGAACACTGAAGCTTTCTTT. This codes for CASSQSTELNTEAFF. The chain links TRBV23-1 to TRBJ1-1, with a weak D call TRBD1 (5 bases). TRBV23-1 is assigned to the ORF class and has an uncertain function. V gave up 0 bases and J gave up 0 bases, with 8 bases separating them. The CDR3 is 15 residues long.